This T cell receptor beta chain is from a study of radiotherapy plus CTLA-4 blockade in lung cancer. Whole-study findings and limits: Peripheral blood showed expansion of tumor-derived TCR clones after radiotherapy and ipilimumab. Early clone dynamics of blood T cells, plus interferon-beta, reportedly predicted response best.

Ipilimumab-mediated CTLA-4 blockade plus focal radiation was given to patients having chemo-refractory metastatic non-small-cell lung cancer. Sequenced by immunoSEQ multiplex PCR; TCRdb stores in-frame clones only, minus some. Of 81,000 or so clones listed, about 80% are singletons. The CDR3 covers 14 residues. The germline V and J ends were trimmed by 3 bases and 2 bases, with 8 bases remaining between them. CDR1 and CDR2 (germline): ENHRY, SYGVKD. Notes on this clone: The antigen remains undetermined.

Source: peripheral blood, taken from a patient treated with radiotherapy plus ipilimumab. The sequence derives from a human donor with non-small cell lung cancer who had stable disease on radiotherapy plus ipilimumab. This chain connects TRBV10-3 to TRBJ1-5; D is undetermined. The CDR3 DNA reads TGTGCCATCAGTGAAGAGATTGGCAATCAGCCCCAGCATTTT. Its protein product is CAISEEIGNQPQHF.